This T cell receptor beta chain was retrieved from a study of shared clonotypes between healthy human individuals. V was clipped by 6 bases and J by 3 bases, with 11 bases between them. CDR3 length: 13 amino acids. Germline values: CDR1 MNHNS, CDR2 SASEGT. Repertoires were generated with immunoSEQ multiplex PCR, while TCRdb's copy carries only in-frame clones and drops some. The sample contains more than 2 million clones, approximately 92% of which appear only once. CD45RO-negative CD8 cells positively selected for CCR7 made up the naive population, which excluded terminally differentiated effector memory CD45RA+ cells.

Sequenced: naive CD8+ T cells from PBMCs. The clonotype comes from a man younger than 30 in good health. Some clones in this sample may be carry-over from other donors' samples. The gene calls are TRBV6-1 and TRBJ1-1, with D possibly TRBD1 on 5 matching bases. The CDR3 is CASRRDGYTEAFF. The DNA of the CDR3 is TGTGCCAGCAGACGGGACGGATACACTGAAGCTTTCTTT.